The 30 T cell receptor beta chains listed next were all sequenced from one sample in a study of T cell responses to AZD1222 COVID-19 vaccine. Libraries were prepared by immunoSEQ multiplex PCR; TCRdb keeps only in-frame clonotypes and omits some of them. This table holds roughly 190,000 clones, just over 90% found once. Sequenced material: peripheral blood, taken on day 0 of AZD1222 vaccination. These receptors were taken from an adult in good health.

The rearrangement uses TRBV6-5 and TRBJ1-3, with D uncertain. The CDR3 totals 15 residues. Between the trimmed V and J ends, which lost 1 base and 0 bases, there was a span of 7 bases. Germline CDR1 and CDR2: MNHEY and SVGAGI. Here the CDR3 reads CASSYYLDSGNTIYF. The CDR3 coding sequence is TGTGCCAGCAGTTACTACCTCGACTCTGGAAACACCATATATTTT.

The rearrangement links TRBV7-9 to TRBJ1-2, with a tentative D call TRBD1 (5 bases). V lost 5 bases and J lost 6, with 16 bases in between. CDR1 is SEHNR and CDR2 is FQNEAQ in the germline V gene (reference sequence). This CDR3 has 14 amino acids. CDR3 sequence: CASSAYTGADGYTF. DNA for the CDR3: TGTGCCAGCAGCGCCTACACCGGGGCGGATGGCTACACCTTC.

The chain is built from TRBV2 and TRBJ2-2; 9 nucleotides agree with TRBD1. The CDR3 sequence is 15 residues long. The V and J ends lost 3 bases and 5 bases, in that order; junction bases with no gene match: 4. Germline-derived CDR1 and CDR2 are SNHLY and FYNNEI. The CDR3 is CASSEGQGRTGELFF. As DNA, the CDR3 is TGTGCCAGCAGTGAGGGACAGGGTAGGACCGGGGAGCTGTTTTTT.

V is TRBV12-3 or TRBV12-4 and J is TRBJ1-2; D gene ambiguous. CDR3 length: 11 residues. Trimming left V 7 bases short and J 6 bases short, with 9 bases between. This CDR3 reads CASTTGHGYTF. The CDR3 DNA is TGTGCCAGCACCACTGGGCATGGCTACACCTTC.

This clone was seen once. The CDR3 coding sequence is TGTGCCAGCAGCGTGACATCCGGGACTAGCGGCTACAATGAGCAGTTCTTC. This encodes CASSVTSGTSGYNEQFF. V gene TRBV9 combines with J gene TRBJ2-1, with 11 bases matching TRBD2. Germline V gene data show CDR1 as SGDLS and CDR2 as YYNGEE. V dropped 2 bases and J dropped 3; count of bases not matched to a gene: 7. CDR3 length: 17 residues.

Concerning this clone: This same CDR3 is encoded by further DNA sequences in the sample. The gene calls are TRBV12-3 or TRBV12-4 and TRBJ1-1; D is ambiguous. The CDR3 sequence is 13 residues long. Trimming pared 3 bases from V and 5 bases from J, leaving 10 bases between. CDR3 region: CASSLGGRTEAFF. The CDR3 DNA reads as TGTGCCAGCAGTTTGGGTGGACGGACTGAAGCTTTCTTT.

About this clone: The junction departs from germline at one end; a sequencing error may be responsible. The chain joins TRBV2 to TRBJ1-1, with D unclear. The CDR3 runs 14 residues. Germline assignment: CDR1 SNHLY and CDR2 FYNNEI. CDR3 sequence reads: CASSQAGLNTEAFF. The CDR3, as DNA: TGTGCCAGCAGTCAAGCTGGGCTGAACACTGAAGCTTTCTTT. The full variable domain, its missing parts supplied by reference TRBV2 and TRBJ1-1, is EPEVTQTPSHQVTQMGQEVILRCVPISNHLYFYWYRQILGQKVEFLVSFYNNEISEKSEIFDDQFSVERPDGSNFTLKIRSTKLEDSAMYFCASSQAGLNTEAFFGQGTRLTVV.

V usage is TRBV20-1 and J usage is TRBJ2-6; D gene uncertain. The CDR3 spans 15 residues. The germline gives CDR1 DFQATT, CDR2 SNEGSKA (reference sequence). The V end was cut by 3 bases, the J end by 0 bases, with 9 bases between. The CDR3: CSASTGSSGANVLTF. CDR3 in DNA: TGCAGTGCTAGTACCGGAAGCTCTGGGGCCAACGTCCTGACTTTC.

The chain employs TRBV6-1 and TRBJ1-2; no clear D gene. The CDR3 sequence is 14 residues long. In germline, CDR1 is MNHNS, CDR2 SASEGT. Deletions cut 3 bases from V and 6 bases from J, with 14 bases between. The CDR3 protein is CASSEVGRNNGYTF. For the CDR3, the DNA is TGTGCCAGCAGTGAGGTAGGGCGGAACAATGGCTACACCTTC.

This sequence joins TRBV19 and TRBJ1-4; D is uncertain. V was trimmed by 6 bases and J by 6 bases, leaving 20 bases between them. The CDR3 runs 16 residues. Germline loops: CDR1 LNHDA, CDR2 SQIVND (reference sequence). Written as DNA, the CDR3 is TGTGCCAGTAGGACGAACGCCCGGTACAGTGATGAAAAACTGTTTTTT. Translation gives CASRTNARYSDEKLFF.

This sequence joins TRBV7-9 and TRBJ1-5; D remains ambiguous. This CDR3 region has 12 residues. The germline V and J ends were trimmed by 6 bases and 5 bases, with 8 bases remaining between them. Germline V CDR1 and CDR2: SEHNR, FQNEAQ (reference sequence). The CDR3 coding sequence is TGTGCCAGCAGTGGAGGGTATCAGCCCCAGCATTTT. This translates into CASSGGYQPQHF.

This clone appeared once. This chain connects TRBV3-1 (or the pseudogene TRBV3-2) to TRBJ1-1, with a tentative D call TRBD1 (6 bases). Trimming cost V 1 base and J 7 bases, with 13 bases left between them. Per the germline V gene, CDR1 is LGHDT and CDR2 is YNNKEL (reference sequence). The CDR3 is made up of 14 amino acids. The CDR3: CASSQGGLDSEAFF. The CDR3 DNA follows: TGTGCCAGCAGCCAAGGGGGGCTAGACAGTGAAGCTTTCTTT.

The chain recombines TRBV12-3 or TRBV12-4 with TRBJ1-2; 9 nucleotides agree with TRBD1. The CDR3 is 13 residues long. V shed 6 bases and J 5 bases; nucleotides not matched to a gene: 4. In DNA, the CDR3 is TGTGCCAGCAGACCGGGACAGGGTTATGGCTACACCTTC. Amino acids: CASRPGQGYGYTF.

V usage is TRBV28 and J usage is TRBJ1-3; D may be TRBD1 (5 bases). V dropped 6 bases and J dropped 2 bases, with 11 bases sitting between them. CDR1 is MDHEN and CDR2 is SYDVKM in the germline V gene. The CDR3 has 14 residues. CDR3 sequence: CASSLQGAGNTIYF. Written as DNA, the CDR3 is TGTGCCAGCAGCCTCCAGGGAGCTGGAAACACCATATATTTT.

This chain connects TRBV7-8 to TRBJ2-7, with TRBD2 identical over 8 bases. Germline V gene sequence: CDR1 SGHVS, CDR2 FQNEAQ. The length of the CDR3 is 15 residues. The J segment lost 6 bases and the V segment lost 2 bases, leaving 9 bases of the junction unmatched. CDR3 DNA: TGTGCCAGCAGCTTACCCCCCTCGGGACTAGGCGAGCAGTACTTC. This sequence encodes CASSLPPSGLGEQYF.

This clone occurred once. The J gene is TRBJ1-2, the V gene TRBV12-3 or TRBV12-4; a weak D match, TRBD1 (5 bases). CDR3 length equals 12 residues. Deletions cut 5 bases from V and 10 bases from J, with 14 bases between. Written as DNA, the CDR3 is TGTGCCAGCAGTAAGGGGACGACTTTCTACACCTTC. Its protein product is CASSKGTTFYTF.

The chain links TRBV4-1 to TRBJ1-2; D is perhaps TRBD1 (6 bases). This CDR3 has 14 residues. Trimming pared 4 bases from V and 4 bases from J, leaving 13 bases between. Germline lookup yields CDR1 MGHRA and CDR2 YSYEKL. CDR3 sequence: CASSPGGRGYGYTF. The CDR3 bases are TGCGCCAGCAGCCCAGGTGGCAGGGGCTATGGCTACACCTTC.

J is TRBJ1-1 and V is TRBV4-2; 10 bases agree with TRBD1. The germline CDR1 and CDR2 sequences are LGHNA and YNFKEQ. This CDR3 region has 15 residues. The J segment lost 3 bases and the V segment lost 1 base, leaving 2 bases of the junction unmatched. The CDR3 DNA is TGTGCCAGCAGCCAAGGGGGACAGGGGTACACTGAAGCTTTCTTT. Amino acid sequence: CASSQGGQGYTEAFF.

The CDR3 loop is CASRGIGMDYGYTF. The DNA of the CDR3 is TGTGCCAGCAGAGGAATAGGGATGGACTATGGCTACACCTTC. This rearrangement joins TRBV3-1 (or the pseudogene TRBV3-2) to TRBJ1-2, with D unresolved. Germline V gene lookup returns CDR1 LGHDT and CDR2 YNNKEL (reference sequence). With 6 bases removed from V and 3 bases from J, the gap between germline ends came to 14 bases. The length of the CDR3 is 14 residues.

V usage is TRBV30 and J usage is TRBJ1-2; possibly TRBD1 for D (6 bases). The CDR3 extends over 15 amino acids. Trimming cost V 5 bases and J 8 bases, with 24 bases left between them. Germline CDR1 reads GTSNPN; CDR2 reads SVGIG (reference sequence). CDR3 protein: CAWPYSQGRHGGYTF. DNA of the CDR3: TGTGCCTGGCCCTATTCCCAGGGGCGACATGGGGGCTACACCTTC.

The rearrangement uses TRBV7-2 and TRBJ1-2; D possibly corresponds to TRBD1 (5 bases). The CDR3 sequence is 15 residues long. Deletions cut 6 bases from V and 4 bases from J, with 18 bases between. Germline CDR1 reads SGHTA; CDR2 reads FQGNSA. The CDR3 loop reads CASSLQRGATYGYTF. In DNA, the CDR3 is TGTGCCAGCAGTTTACAGAGAGGGGCCACCTATGGCTACACCTTC.

The chain has TRBV2 and TRBJ1-6; D remains unclear. This CDR3 is 12 amino acids long. V was shortened by 9 bases and J by 4 bases, with 7 bases between the two germline ends. Germline CDR1 and CDR2: SNHLY and FYNNEI. The CDR3 reads CARQNYNSPLHF. The CDR3, as DNA: TGTGCCAGACAGAATTATAATTCACCCCTCCACTTT.

The CDR3 region is CASSQDGFGGARYEQYF. In DNA form, the CDR3 reads TGTGCCAGCAGCCAGGATGGCTTTGGCGGGGCGCGATACGAGCAGTACTTC. This rearrangement joins TRBV7-8 to TRBJ2-7, with a tentative D call TRBD2 (6 bases). The V end lost 5 bases, the J end lost 4 bases, and 24 bases lay between the germline ends. The CDR3 extends over 17 amino acids. Per germline, CDR1 SGHVS and CDR2 FQNEAQ.

The chain couples TRBV7-9 to TRBJ2-5; TRBD1 aligns across 7 bases. Trimming cost V 1 base and J 3 bases; bases outside gene matches: 5. Germline CDR1 is SEHNR and CDR2 is FQNEAQ (reference sequence). CDR3 length equals 15 residues. The CDR3 sequence: CASSLGITGEETQYF. CDR3 DNA sequence: TGTGCCAGCAGCTTAGGGATAACAGGGGAAGAGACCCAGTACTTC.

The rearrangement joins TRBV11-2 to TRBJ2-3; D could derive from TRBD1 or TRBD2 (5 bases each). The CDR3 is made up of 13 amino acids. Between the trimmed V and J ends, which lost 3 bases and 1 base, there was a span of 5 bases. The germline V gene has CDR1 SGHAT and CDR2 FQNNGV. This chain's CDR3 is CASSLGRTDTQYF. The CDR3 DNA sequence: TGTGCCAGCAGCTTGGGACGCACAGATACGCAGTATTTT.

This chain connects TRBV5-1 to TRBJ1-2; 8 nucleotides line up with TRBD1. Per the germline V gene, CDR1 is SGHRS and CDR2 is YFSETQ. Trimming at V came to 5 bases and at J to 7 bases, leaving 7 bases not matched to a gene. The CDR3 consists of 13 residues. In DNA, the CDR3 is TGCGCCAGCAGACAGGACAGGGACCGTGGCTACACCTTC. Translating it yields CASRQDRDRGYTF.

The chain links TRBV19 to TRBJ1-1; D ambiguous. The CDR3 runs to 15 residues. The germline gives CDR1 LNHDA, CDR2 SQIVND (reference sequence). V was clipped by 5 bases and J by 4 bases, with 17 bases between them. The CDR3: CASSPGFFGSTEAFF. The CDR3, as DNA: TGTGCCAGTAGTCCCGGATTTTTTGGAAGCACTGAAGCTTTCTTT. The whole variable domain, remainder taken from reference TRBV19 and TRBJ1-1, is DGGITQSPKYLFRKEGQNVTLSCEQNLNHDAMYWYRQDPGQGLRLIYYSQIVNDFQKGDIAEGYSVSREKKESFPLTVTSAQKNPTAFYLCASSPGFFGSTEAFFGQGTRLTVV.

The rearrangement links TRBV7-9 to TRBJ2-7; TRBD1 matches 8 bases. The CDR3 consists of 13 residues. Trimming at V came to 6 bases and at J to 6 bases, leaving 7 bases not matched to a gene. CDR1 and CDR2 from the germline V gene are SEHNR and FQNEAQ (reference sequence). The CDR3 DNA reads as TGTGCCAGCAGATCTGGACAGGGCGGCGAGCAGTACTTC. Translation gives CASRSGQGGEQYF.

The V call is TRBV15, the J call TRBJ1-3; TRBD1 agrees at 8 bases. Germline V lookup: CDR1 LNHNV, CDR2 YYDKDF (reference sequence). The CDR3 runs 13 residues. V lost 8 bases and J lost 4; bases outside the gene matches: 4. The CDR3: CATEDRAGNTIYF. CDR3 bases: TGTGCCACCGAGGACAGGGCCGGAAACACCATATATTTT. Supplemented by reference TRBV15 and TRBJ1-3, the full variable domain reads DAMVIQNPRYQVTQFGKPVTLSCSQTLNHNVMYWYQQKSSQAPKLLFHYYDKDFNNEADTPDNFQSRRPNTSFCFLDIRSPGLGDTAMYLCATEDRAGNTIYFGEGSWLTVV.

For the CDR3, the DNA is TGCGCCAGCAGCCATAGGGGAATGCTTGAAAAACTGTTTTTT. This gives the protein CASSHRGMLEKLFF. This chain uses TRBV5-1 with TRBJ1-4, with a possible D match to TRBD1 (5 bases). This CDR3 contains 14 residues. The germline V gene encodes CDR1 SGHRS and CDR2 YFSETQ. The ends were cut back, 4 bases at V and 7 bases at J, with 14 bases in the middle.